Detailed here is one T cell receptor (beta chain). The clone's antigen remains unknown. The input lacks base qualities; no much larger clone sits a single base away. The data were obtained in a study of CD8 T cells in ankylosing spondylitis (dated 2017 in TCRdb). Some background on the complete study: The study set out to find disease-linked TCR variants by profiling T cell receptor beta repertoires in ankylosing spondylitis patients and healthy donors. The full study cohort comprised about 25 ankylosing spondylitis patients and 110 or so healthy donors. Peripheral blood samples were taken, and synovial fluid was additionally collected from ankylosing spondylitis patients. Here is what the overall study found, with its caveats: Some of the motif variants had been reported before in the synovial fluid and blood of reactive arthritis patients, a finding that suggests common disease-initiation mechanisms. According to the report, matched synovial fluid samples from ankylosing spondylitis patients were significantly enriched for the disease-linked clones. A TCR beta motif of several highly homologous amino acid variants appeared characteristic of blood from ankylosing spondylitis patients. The disease-linked clones showed a CD8+ phenotype and occurred at relatively low frequencies in peripheral blood.

CDR1 and CDR2 (SGHRS, YFSETQ) derive from the germline V gene. V is reduced by 5 bases and J by 4 bases, leaving a spacing of 10 bases between them. From cysteine to phenylalanine, the CDR3 is 13 amino acids long. The read is trimmed to its CDR3 DNA, 39 bases read in frame from base 1. The listed sequencing device is Illumina HiSeq 2500. Quantitative 5'-RACE with molecular barcodes was the method used to prepare the TCR beta libraries. Per the original workflow: Disease-linked TCR variants were identified with a new computational method built on a probabilistic model of VDJ rearrangement. TCRdb redid the processing of the public reads, applying fastp at Q25 and MiXCR, and retained in-frame beta chains. Every CDR3 protein is listed once, alongside the most common genes and DNA of its rows. The V and J calls and clone size come from TCRdb's table, not from the authors' own analysis. For this sample the table gives hundreds of thousands of distinct CDR3 sequences, of which 25% to 30% were detected only once. The ten largest account for about 0.89% of the sample.

The chain is made from TRBV5-1 and TRBJ1-5; a weak D assignment points to TRBD1 (6 bases agree). The sequencing sample was made of blood, either unsorted or a sorted T cell fraction (not recorded which). This sequence originates from a male donor with ankylosing spondylitis. The base sequence is TGCGCCAGCAGAGAGGGACAAAATCAGCCCCAGCATTTT. Protein translation: CASREGQNQPQHF.